The 22 T cell receptor beta chains below were found in one sample sequenced in a study of beta chain features in type 1 diabetes (dated by TCRdb to 2016 to 2019). The library was obtained by the immunoSEQ multiplex PCR assay. All of the isolated RNA was reverse transcribed with the High Capacity cDNA Reverse Transcription Kit, so expressed TCRB transcripts were sequenced. TCRdb retrieved this table from immuneACCESS and kept in-frame rearrangements only. Not all clones are present; in checked studies, unresolved V genes account for under half, and no reason is known for the remainder. Present in this sample are approximately 270,000 clones, 13% to 15% of which were seen just once. In total, the top ten clones hold 0.017% of the sample. No antigens are known for them. Results the study describes overall, beyond this receptor: In all four CD4+ subsets, TCRB CDR3 length was moderately but significantly shorter in type 1 diabetes patients.

Sequencing was performed on naive CD4+ T cells from blood. The label giving this sample's cell subset or site can be read as: true naive CD4+ T cells. The receptors shown here come from a man aged 25-45 years with type 1 diabetes.

The sample holds a few counts of this clone. The chain has TRBV30 and TRBJ2-5; D gene unclear. Germline V gives CDR1 GTSNPN, CDR2 SVGIG (reference sequence). V dropped 4 bases and J dropped 4 bases, with 10 bases sitting between them. The CDR3 totals 12 residues. CDR3 sequence: CAWNRFPETQYF. CDR3 nucleotide sequence: TGTGCCTGGAATCGGTTCCCAGAGACCCAGTACTTC.

This chain connects TRBV27 to TRBJ1-2; D remains ambiguous. The length of the CDR3 is 15 residues. V lost 6 bases, J lost 3 bases, and 17 bases lay in between. Germline V lookup: CDR1 MNHEY, CDR2 SMNVEV (reference sequence). The CDR3 region has the DNA TGTGCCAGCAGCCAGACGGCTCGGGGATACTATGGCTACACCTTC. Protein sequence: CASSQTARGYYGYTF.

This rearrangement joins TRBV18 to TRBJ1-4; D unclear. This CDR3 comprises 16 residues. CDR1 is KGHSH and CDR2 is LQKENI in the germline V gene. Trimming left V 3 bases short and J 0 bases short, with 11 bases between. Here the CDR3 reads CASSPVDTSTNEKLFF. DNA of the CDR3: TGTGCCAGCTCACCCGTCGACACTTCAACTAATGAAAAACTGTTTTTT.

This clone was found a few times. The chain carries TRBV5-6 and TRBJ2-7; D is perhaps TRBD2 (5 bases). This CDR3 contains 12 residues. The germline V and J ends were trimmed by 4 bases and 4 bases, with 9 bases remaining between them. CDR1 and CDR2 from the germline V gene are SGHDT and YYEEEE. Here the CDR3 reads CASSPSGYEQYF. For the CDR3, the DNA is TGTGCCAGCAGCCCCTCGGGGTACGAGCAGTACTTC.

This chain links TRBV29-1 with TRBJ2-7, with D tentatively TRBD1 (5 bases). This CDR3 spans 11 amino acids. The V and J ends lost 4 bases and 3 bases respectively, with 7 bases between them. Germline V gene data show CDR1 as SQVTM and CDR2 as ANQGSEA. CDR3 nucleotides: TGCAGCGTTGTCAGGGTCTACGAGCAGTACTTC. Translating it yields CSVVRVYEQYF.

This chain uses TRBV27 with TRBJ1-2; 7 bases agree with TRBD1. V trimming: 5 bases; J trimming: 4 bases; junction bases outside the gene matches: 7. Per germline, CDR1 MNHEY and CDR2 SMNVEV (reference sequence). This CDR3 is 14 amino acids long. CDR3 sequence (DNA): TGTGCCAGCAGTGTTCAACAGGGGTCCTATGGCTACACCTTC. Its protein is CASSVQQGSYGYTF.

The chain is built from TRBV14 and TRBJ1-1; the match to TRBD1 covers 9 bases. The CDR3 has 15 residues. Germline values: CDR1 SGHDN, CDR2 FVKESK. V lost 3 bases to trimming and J lost 4 bases; unmatched junction nucleotides: 6. The CDR3 protein is CASSQNRGLGTEAFF. CDR3 DNA: TGTGCCAGCAGCCAGAACAGGGGGCTCGGCACTGAAGCTTTCTTT.

The rearrangement uses TRBV7-3 and TRBJ2-1; 10 bases map to TRBD2. With V trimmed by 1 base and J by 8 bases, 8 bases remained unmatched. This CDR3 is 16 amino acids long. Per the germline V gene, CDR1 is SGHTA and CDR2 is FQGTGA. CDR3 in DNA: TGTGCCAGCAGCTTAATTGGCACTAGCGGGACGGATGAGCAGTTCTTC. It translates to CASSLIGTSGTDEQFF.

A few counts support this clone. The chain uses TRBV5-1 and TRBJ2-6; no clear D. CDR3 length: 14 amino acids. With 1 base removed from V and 1 base from J, the gap between germline ends came to 3 bases. Germline V CDR1 and CDR2: SGHRS, YFSETQ. CDR3 DNA sequence: TGCGCCAGCAGCTTGCAGTCTGGGGCCAACGTCCTGACTTTC. Amino acids: CASSLQSGANVLTF.

This clone was detected only a few times. V usage is TRBV21-1 and J usage is TRBJ2-5; the table names TRBD2, a call not compared with the DNA. The J call is in doubt because the DNA end fits TRBJ2-7 better. TRBV21-1 is listed as a pseudogene. This CDR3 has 12 amino acids. This CDR3 reads CASIRGSYEQYF. The CDR3 coding sequence is TGTGCCAGCATACGCGGATCCTACGAGCAGTACTTC.

The table lists this clone with a few counts. The chain recombines TRBV2 with TRBJ2-7; 9 bases agree with TRBD1. J lost 4 bases, V lost 4 bases, and 5 bases had no gene match. The CDR3 runs 14 residues. CDR1 SNHLY and CDR2 FYNNEI come from the germline V gene. The CDR3 spells CASSVLGQGYEQYF. The CDR3 bases are TGTGCCAGCAGTGTTCTTGGACAGGGGTACGAGCAGTACTTC.

The chain uses TRBV19 and TRBJ2-2, with 9 bases fitting TRBD2. V shed 6 bases, J shed 4 bases, and the junction held 6 bases outside the gene matches. Germline lookup yields CDR1 LNHDA and CDR2 SQIVND (reference sequence). The CDR3 has 15 residues. Here the CDR3 reads CASRREGLGTGELFF. In DNA form, the CDR3 reads TGTGCCAGTAGGCGGGAGGGCCTCGGCACCGGGGAGCTGTTTTTT.

This clone was detected a few times. The chain uses TRBV5-1 and TRBJ2-1; tentatively, D is TRBD2 (6 bases). The V gene lost 4 bases and the J gene lost 5 bases, with 22 bases spanning the gap. CDR3 length equals 17 residues. CDR1 and CDR2 (germline): SGHRS, YFSETQ. As DNA, the CDR3 is TGCGCCAGCAGCCACGTCGGGGGAACATACCCCGACAATGAGCAGTTCTTC. Encoded protein: CASSHVGGTYPDNEQFF.

This clone has just a few counts. The rearrangement links TRBV11-2 to TRBJ2-7; the match to TRBD2 covers 8 bases. CDR1 is SGHAT, CDR2 FQNNGV, per germline. This CDR3 is 16 amino acids long. The junction had 12 bases not matched to a gene; V was cut back by 5 bases and J by 3 bases. CDR3 loop: CASSPRGTSGSYEQYF. The CDR3 DNA follows: TGTGCCAGCAGCCCAAGGGGAACTAGCGGCAGCTACGAGCAGTACTTC.

V and J are TRBV15 and TRBJ2-7, with TRBD2 matching over 12 bases. CDR3 length: 15 residues. V shed 3 bases and J 5 bases; nucleotides not matched to a gene: 5. The germline V gene encodes CDR1 LNHNV and CDR2 YYDKDF (reference sequence). The CDR3 DNA reads TGTGCCACCAGCAGGGCCCGGACTAGCGGGAACGAGCAGTACTTC. Its protein is CATSRARTSGNEQYF.

The chain carries TRBV5-1 and TRBJ2-7; possibly TRBD1 for D (6 bases). Trimming shortened V by 2 bases and J by 3 bases, and 15 bases separated the two germline ends. The germline gives CDR1 SGHRS, CDR2 YFSETQ. The CDR3 has 15 amino acids. DNA of the CDR3: TGCGCCAGCAGCTTTACAGGGTTCGGAGGCTACGAGCAGTACTTC. As protein: CASSFTGFGGYEQYF.

The chain recombines TRBV7-3 with TRBJ1-1, with D unresolved. The CDR3 spans 14 residues. V lost 0 bases, J lost 2 bases, and 7 bases lay in between. CDR1 and CDR2 (germline): SGHTA, FQGTGA. Here the CDR3 reads CASSLTASNTEAFF. In DNA form, the CDR3 reads TGTGCCAGCAGCTTAACGGCAAGTAACACTGAAGCTTTCTTT.

This chain joins TRBV14 and TRBJ2-7; D is undetermined. The CDR3 totals 13 residues. Trimming stripped 4 bases from V and 2 bases from J, with 9 bases between. Germline CDR1 is SGHDN and CDR2 is FVKESK. CDR3 region: CASSPYKTYEQYF. The CDR3 region has the DNA TGTGCCAGCAGCCCTTACAAGACCTACGAGCAGTACTTC.

The chain combines TRBV7-2 with TRBJ1-5; D unclear. V was shortened by 8 bases and J by 4 bases, with 12 bases between the two germline ends. Germline V gene sequence: CDR1 SGHTA, CDR2 FQGNSA. This CDR3 has 13 amino acids. CDR3 amino acids: CASGQAVNQPQHF. As DNA, the CDR3 is TGTGCCAGCGGTCAGGCAGTGAATCAGCCCCAGCATTTT.

The CDR3 DNA sequence: TGTGCCAGCAGTGGGGGACTTTCAGGATACGAGCAGTACTTC. This gives the protein CASSGGLSGYEQYF. The V call is TRBV27, the J call TRBJ2-7, with a possible D match to TRBD2 (6 bases). V was trimmed by 5 bases and J by 4 bases, leaving 15 bases between them. This CDR3 spans 14 amino acids. Germline-derived CDR1 and CDR2 are MNHEY and SMNVEV (reference sequence).

This sequence joins TRBV5-1 and TRBJ2-1, with 11 bases aligning to TRBD2. This CDR3 has 16 residues. With 1 base clipped from V and 7 bases from J, the junction kept 7 bases outside the gene matches. CDR1 SGHRS and CDR2 YFSETQ come from the germline V gene. The chain's CDR3 is CASSLRSASGRNEQFF. CDR3 bases: TGCGCCAGCAGCTTGAGGTCGGCTAGCGGGAGGAATGAGCAGTTCTTC.

This clone has more than one count but fewer than ten. The chain is built from TRBV9 and TRBJ2-7; 10 nucleotides agree with TRBD2. CDR1 and CDR2 (germline): SGDLS, YYNGEE. The V gene end was trimmed by 0 bases and the J gene end by 6 bases; junction bases not matched to a gene: 9. CDR3 length equals 16 residues. The CDR3 here is CASSVGVGLAFSEQYF. The DNA of the CDR3 is TGTGCCAGCAGCGTAGGGGTGGGACTAGCGTTCTCCGAGCAGTACTTC.